The clone carrying this T cell receptor (beta chain) was observed a few times. The antigen remains undetermined. Germline V gene sequence: CDR1 GTSNPN, CDR2 SVGIG (reference sequence). V lost 4 bases and J lost 4; bases outside the gene matches: 6. This CDR3 spans 14 amino acids. These data originate in a study of beta chain features in type 1 diabetes. Study context: Healthy donors and patients had similar age, gender and cell yields.

As every portion of the isolated RNA was reverse transcribed, the sequencing read expressed TCRB transcripts. The data were produced by immunoSEQ multiplex PCR, yet TCRdb's version contains in-frame clones alone and is incomplete. The sample has about 360,000 clones, over 10% seen once. Study-wide findings and caveats: The VDJ junctions of type 1 diabetes patients carried fewer insertions and more deletions.

The rearrangement links TRBV30 to TRBJ2-2; 7 nucleotides align to TRBD2. This clonotype was sampled from a man aged 18 to 29 in good health. The sample was naive CD4+ T cells from blood. The DNA for the CDR3 is TGTGCCTGGAATACGGGAGGATCCACCGGGGAGCTGTTTTTT. It specifies CAWNTGGSTGELFF.